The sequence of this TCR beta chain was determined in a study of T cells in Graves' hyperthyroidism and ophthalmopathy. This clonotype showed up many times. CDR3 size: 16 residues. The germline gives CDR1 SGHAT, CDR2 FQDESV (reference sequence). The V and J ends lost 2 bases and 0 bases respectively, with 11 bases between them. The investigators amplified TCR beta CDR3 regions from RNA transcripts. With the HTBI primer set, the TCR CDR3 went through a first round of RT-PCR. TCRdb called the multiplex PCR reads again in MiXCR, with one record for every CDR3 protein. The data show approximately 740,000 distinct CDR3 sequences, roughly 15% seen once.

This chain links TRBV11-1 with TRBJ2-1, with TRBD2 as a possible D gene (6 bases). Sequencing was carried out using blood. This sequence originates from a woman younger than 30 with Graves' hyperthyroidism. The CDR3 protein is CASSLHRESSYNEQFF. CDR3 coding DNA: TGTGCCAGCAGCTTACACCGGGAGTCCTCCTACAATGAGCAGTTCTTC.